One sample yielded the 9 T cell receptor beta chains listed below, sequenced in a study of cytomegalovirus exposure and HLA in healthy donors. This PCR relied on a set of 60 Vbeta primers and 13 Jbeta primers. Clones were read by immunoSEQ multiplex PCR, and TCRdb kept only the in-frame ones, dropping some. Found here are approximately 170,000 clones, roughly four fifths of them singletons; the top ten hold around 1%. Material: PBMCs. The receptor source for this set is a woman aged 35 to 49 in good health and CMV-seronegative.

The chain links TRBV10-1 to TRBJ1-4; D perhaps matches TRBD1 (6 bases). The CDR3 is 15 amino acids. V was pared by 6 bases and J by 4 bases, with 15 bases between. Germline CDR1 WNHNN, CDR2 SYGVQD (reference sequence). CDR3 amino acids: CASRGNRELNEKLFF. As DNA, the CDR3 is TGCGCCAGCAGGGGGAACAGGGAACTTAATGAAAAACTGTTTTTT.

This rearrangement joins TRBV2 to TRBJ1-2, with TRBD1 matching 8 bases. J lost 3 bases, V lost 5 bases, and 8 bases had no gene match. The CDR3 sequence is 15 residues long. Germline-derived CDR1 and CDR2 are SNHLY and FYNNEI. Here the CDR3 DNA reads TGTGCCAGCAGTACTTCAACAGGGGGGGACTATGGCTACACCTTC. Its protein is CASSTSTGGDYGYTF.

The rearrangement joins TRBV27 to TRBJ1-1; unclear D gene. Germline CDR1 reads MNHEY; CDR2 reads SMNVEV (reference sequence). This CDR3 has 13 amino acids. Trimming took 5 bases from V and 5 from J, leaving 12 bases between them. DNA for the CDR3: TGTGCCAGCAGTCCCGACTCAGAAACTGAAGCTTTCTTT. This gives the protein CASSPDSETEAFF.

This clone was seen a single time. In DNA, the CDR3 is TGTGCCAGCAGCCAGAGACAGATTACCAGCTACGAGCAGTACTTC. Translated, it gives CASSQRQITSYEQYF. This chain links TRBV28 with TRBJ2-7; possibly TRBD1 for D (5 bases). The germline CDR1 and CDR2 sequences are MDHEN and SYDVKM. Trimming removed 6 bases at V and 3 bases at J, with 18 bases between. This CDR3 region has 15 residues.

The chain employs TRBV6-1 and TRBJ2-7; D not resolved. The ends were cut back, 0 bases at V and 6 bases at J, with 12 bases in the middle. Looked up from germline, CDR1 is MNHNS and CDR2 is SASEGT. The CDR3 has 14 residues. For the CDR3, the DNA is TGTGCCAGCAGTGAAGCGGCCTTACTACGCGAGCAGTACTTC. As protein: CASSEAALLREQYF.

This chain connects TRBV7-9 to TRBJ1-2; unclear D gene. The CDR3 contains 13 residues. Germline V lookup: CDR1 SEHNR, CDR2 FQNEAQ (reference sequence). Trimming took off 6 bases at V and 6 bases at J, with 14 bases between the two ends. CDR3 DNA: TGTGCCAGCAGTCCTCCGGACTTACATGGCTACACCTTC. Its protein product is CASSPPDLHGYTF.

This clone has only a few counts. This chain uses TRBV5-4 with TRBJ2-7, with 10 bases fitting TRBD2. Germline V lookup: CDR1 SGHNT, CDR2 YYREEE (reference sequence). The V and J ends lost 4 bases and 1 base, in that order; junction bases with no gene match: 5. The CDR3 loop spans 15 amino acids. In DNA, the CDR3 is TGTGCCAGCAGCCCTCTAGCGGGGGTATCCTACGAGCAGTACTTC. Protein sequence: CASSPLAGVSYEQYF.

This clone has a handful of counts. The rearrangement joins TRBV2 to TRBJ1-1; D gene ambiguous. Germline V gene lookup returns CDR1 SNHLY and CDR2 FYNNEI. The CDR3 covers 11 residues. Trimming left V 7 bases short and J 5 bases short, with 8 bases between. The CDR3 is CASTGMTEAFF. Written as DNA, the CDR3 is TGTGCCAGCACCGGGATGACTGAAGCTTTCTTT.

The gene calls are TRBV6-1 and TRBJ2-7; D gene uncertain. V dropped 6 bases and J dropped 0 bases, with 9 bases sitting between them. The germline V gene has CDR1 MNHNS and CDR2 SASEGT. The CDR3 has 13 amino acids. The CDR3 DNA follows: TGTGCCAGCAGCGAACTGAGCTCCTACGAGCAGTACTTC. This encodes CASSELSSYEQYF.